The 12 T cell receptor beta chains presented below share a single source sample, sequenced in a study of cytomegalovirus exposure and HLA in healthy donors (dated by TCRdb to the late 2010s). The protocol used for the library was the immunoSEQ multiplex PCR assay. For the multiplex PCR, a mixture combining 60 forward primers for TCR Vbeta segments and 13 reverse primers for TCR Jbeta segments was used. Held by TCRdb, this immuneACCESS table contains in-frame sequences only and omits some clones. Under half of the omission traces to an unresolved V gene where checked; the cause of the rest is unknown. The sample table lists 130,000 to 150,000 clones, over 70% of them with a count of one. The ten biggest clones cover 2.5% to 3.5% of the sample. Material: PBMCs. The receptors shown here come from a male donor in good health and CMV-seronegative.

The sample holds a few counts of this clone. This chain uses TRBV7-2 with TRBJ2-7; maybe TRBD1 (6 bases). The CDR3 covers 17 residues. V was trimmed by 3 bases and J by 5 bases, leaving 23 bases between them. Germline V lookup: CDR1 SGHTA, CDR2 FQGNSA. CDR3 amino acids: CASSLGTRHGVSHEQYF. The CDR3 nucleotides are TGTGCCAGCAGCTTGGGGACACGCCACGGGGTGTCCCACGAGCAGTACTTC.

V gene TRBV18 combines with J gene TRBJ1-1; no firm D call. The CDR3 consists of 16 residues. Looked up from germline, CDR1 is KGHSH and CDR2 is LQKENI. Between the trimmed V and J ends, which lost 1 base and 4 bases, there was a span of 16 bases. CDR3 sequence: CASSPLDFPTSTEAFF. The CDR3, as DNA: TGTGCCAGCTCACCACTCGATTTCCCTACGAGCACTGAAGCTTTCTTT.

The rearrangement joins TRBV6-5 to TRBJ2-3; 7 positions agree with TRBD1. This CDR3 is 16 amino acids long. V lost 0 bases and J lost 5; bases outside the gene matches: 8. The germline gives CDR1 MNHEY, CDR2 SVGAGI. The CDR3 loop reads CASSYSTGPFQDTQYF. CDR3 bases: TGTGCCAGCAGTTACTCGACAGGGCCCTTCCAAGATACGCAGTATTTT.

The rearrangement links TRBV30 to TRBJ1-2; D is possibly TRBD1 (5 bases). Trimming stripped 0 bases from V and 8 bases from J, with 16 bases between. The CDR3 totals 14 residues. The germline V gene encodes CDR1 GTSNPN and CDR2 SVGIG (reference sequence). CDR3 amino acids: CAWSVLRGSSGYTF. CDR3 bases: TGTGCCTGGAGTGTACTCCGGGGGTCCAGCGGCTACACCTTC.

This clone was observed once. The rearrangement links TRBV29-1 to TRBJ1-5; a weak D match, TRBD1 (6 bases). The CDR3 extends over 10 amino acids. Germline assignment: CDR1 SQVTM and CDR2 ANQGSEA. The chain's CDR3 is CKRGAQPQHF. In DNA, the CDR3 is TGCAAGCGGGGGGCGCAGCCCCAGCATTTT. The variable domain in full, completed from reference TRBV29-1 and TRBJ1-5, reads SAVISQKPSRDICQRGTSLTIQCQVDSQVTMMFWYRQQPGQSLTLIATANQGSEATYESGFVIDKFPISRPNLTFSTLTVSNMSPEDSSIYLCKRGAQPQHFGDGTRLSIL.

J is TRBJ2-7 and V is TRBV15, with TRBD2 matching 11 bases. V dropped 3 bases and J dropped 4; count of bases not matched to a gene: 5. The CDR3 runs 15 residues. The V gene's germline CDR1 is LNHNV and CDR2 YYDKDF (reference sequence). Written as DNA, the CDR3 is TGTGCCACCAGCAGTAGCGGGAGGGCCTATTACGAGCAGTACTTC. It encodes CATSSSGRAYYEQYF. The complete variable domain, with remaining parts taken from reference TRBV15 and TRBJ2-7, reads DAMVIQNPRYQVTQFGKPVTLSCSQTLNHNVMYWYQQKSSQAPKLLFHYYDKDFNNEADTPDNFQSRRPNTSFCFLDIRSPGLGDTAMYLCATSSSGRAYYEQYFGPGTRLTVT.

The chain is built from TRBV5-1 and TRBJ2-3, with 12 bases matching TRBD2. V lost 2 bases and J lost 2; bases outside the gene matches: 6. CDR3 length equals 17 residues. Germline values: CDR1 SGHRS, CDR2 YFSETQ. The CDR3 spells CASSFLGTSGHTDTQYF. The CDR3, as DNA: TGCGCCAGCAGCTTCCTGGGGACTAGCGGGCACACAGATACGCAGTATTTT.

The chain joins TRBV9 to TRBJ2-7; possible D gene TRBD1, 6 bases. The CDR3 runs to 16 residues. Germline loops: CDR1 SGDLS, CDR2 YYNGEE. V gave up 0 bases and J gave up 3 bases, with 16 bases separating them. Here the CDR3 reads CASSVGEQGSLYEQYF. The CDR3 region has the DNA TGTGCCAGCAGCGTAGGCGAACAGGGATCTCTCTACGAGCAGTACTTC.

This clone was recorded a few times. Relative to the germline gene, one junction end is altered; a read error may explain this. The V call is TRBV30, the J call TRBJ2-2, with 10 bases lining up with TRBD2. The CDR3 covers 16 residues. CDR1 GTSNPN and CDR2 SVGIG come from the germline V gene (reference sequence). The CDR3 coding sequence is TGTGCCTGGAGGGACCCGGGACTAGCGAAAACCGGGGAGCTGTTTTTT. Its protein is CAWRDPGLAKTGELFF.

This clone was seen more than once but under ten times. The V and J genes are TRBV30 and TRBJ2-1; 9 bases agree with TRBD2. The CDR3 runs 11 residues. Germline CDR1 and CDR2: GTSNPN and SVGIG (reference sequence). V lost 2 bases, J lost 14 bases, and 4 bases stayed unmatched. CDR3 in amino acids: CAWSSGGIEFF. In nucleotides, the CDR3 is TGTGCCTGGAGTAGCGGGGGGATTGAGTTCTTC.

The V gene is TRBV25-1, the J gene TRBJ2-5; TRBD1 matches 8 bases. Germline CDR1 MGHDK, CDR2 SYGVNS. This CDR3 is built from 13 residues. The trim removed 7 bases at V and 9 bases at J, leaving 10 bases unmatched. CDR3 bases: TGTGCCAGCACCCGGACAGGGCATGATGCCCAGTACTTC. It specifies CASTRTGHDAQYF.

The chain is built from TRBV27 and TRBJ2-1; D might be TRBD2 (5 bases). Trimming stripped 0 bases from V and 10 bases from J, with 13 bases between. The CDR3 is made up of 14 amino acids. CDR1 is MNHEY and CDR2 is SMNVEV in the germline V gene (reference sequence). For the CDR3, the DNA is TGTGCCAGCAGTTTATCGGGCCCCGGCGGGGAGCAGTTCTTC. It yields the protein CASSLSGPGGEQFF.